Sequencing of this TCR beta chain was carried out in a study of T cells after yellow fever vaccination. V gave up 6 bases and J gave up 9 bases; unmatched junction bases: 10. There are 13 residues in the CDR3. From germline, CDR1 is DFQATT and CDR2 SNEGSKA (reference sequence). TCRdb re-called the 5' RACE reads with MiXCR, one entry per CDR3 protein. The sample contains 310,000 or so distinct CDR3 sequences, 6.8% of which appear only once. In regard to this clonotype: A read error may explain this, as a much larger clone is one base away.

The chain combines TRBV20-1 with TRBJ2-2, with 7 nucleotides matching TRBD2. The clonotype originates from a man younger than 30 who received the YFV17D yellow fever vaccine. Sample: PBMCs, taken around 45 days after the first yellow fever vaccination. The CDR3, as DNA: TGCAGTGCCGAGATAGGGAGGGGCAGGGAGCTGTTTTTT. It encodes CSAEIGRGRELFF.